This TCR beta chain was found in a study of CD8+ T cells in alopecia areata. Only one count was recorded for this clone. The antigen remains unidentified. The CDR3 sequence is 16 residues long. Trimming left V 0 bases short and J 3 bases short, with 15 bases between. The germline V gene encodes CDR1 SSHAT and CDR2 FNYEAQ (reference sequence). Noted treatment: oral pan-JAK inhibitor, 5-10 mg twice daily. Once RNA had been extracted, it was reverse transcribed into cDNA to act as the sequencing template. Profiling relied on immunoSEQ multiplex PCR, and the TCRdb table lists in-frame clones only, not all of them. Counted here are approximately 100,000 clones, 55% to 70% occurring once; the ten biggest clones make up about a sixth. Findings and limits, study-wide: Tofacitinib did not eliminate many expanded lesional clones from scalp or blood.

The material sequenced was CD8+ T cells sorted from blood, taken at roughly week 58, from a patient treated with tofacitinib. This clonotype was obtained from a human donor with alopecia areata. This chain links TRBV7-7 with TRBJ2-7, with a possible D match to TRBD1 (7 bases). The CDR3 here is CASSLARTGLNYEQYF. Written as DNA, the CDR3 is TGTGCCAGCAGCTTAGCCCGGACAGGACTAAACTACGAGCAGTACTTC.